The 5 T cell receptor beta chains in this list originate from one sample, sequenced in a study of regulatory T cells in long-lasting Graves disease. Regarding time point: newly diagnosed GD, antithyroid drugs for less than 3 months. The TCR library was prepared using RNA isolated from PBMCs. Both iRepertoire HTBI primers and Arm-PCR of CDR3 regions were used to build the TCR beta libraries. TCRdb passed the multiplex PCR reads through MiXCR, listing each CDR3 protein once. The table has 420,000 or so distinct CDR3 sequences, around 15% seen once; the top ten hold 23%. These same records also appear under a second study, on T cells in Graves' hyperthyroidism and ophthalmopathy.

The specimen comprised peripheral blood mononuclear cells (PBMCs), sampled at new diagnosis, from a patient treated with antithyroid drugs. The origin of the receptors is a woman under 30 with Graves disease.

The table lists this clonotype with many counts. The J gene is TRBJ1-4, the V gene TRBV6-2 or TRBV6-3, with D possibly matching TRBD1 (6 bases). Germline CDR1 is MNHEY and CDR2 is SVGEGT. The CDR3 consists of 13 residues. Deletions cut 5 bases from V and 10 bases from J, with 14 bases between. CDR3 DNA sequence: TGTGCCAGCAGTACCTCCGGGGGCGGAAAACTGTTTTTT. Protein: CASSTSGGGKLFF.

This clonotype was observed a few times. The chain links TRBV5-1 to TRBJ2-7; D perhaps matches TRBD2 (5 bases). The CDR3 covers 14 residues. CDR1 and CDR2 from the germline V gene are SGHRS and YFSETQ. V dropped 0 bases and J dropped 3 bases, with 10 bases sitting between them. This CDR3 reads CASSLVSGRYEQYF. The CDR3 coding sequence is TGCGCCAGCAGCTTGGTGAGCGGCCGCTACGAGCAGTACTTC.

The chain joins TRBV27 to TRBJ2-2, with D uncertain. Per the germline V gene, CDR1 is MNHEY and CDR2 is SMNVEV (reference sequence). This CDR3 contains 14 residues. V shed 2 bases and J shed 4 bases, with 8 bases lying between them. CDR3 region: CASSLMTTTGELFF. CDR3 DNA: TGTGCCAGCAGTTTAATGACGACCACCGGGGAGCTGTTTTTT.

This clonotype was observed many times. J is TRBJ2-3 and V is TRBV7-2; 10 bases fit TRBD2. The CDR3 contains 15 residues. Germline V gene sequence: CDR1 SGHTA, CDR2 FQGNSA. The ends lost 5 bases at V and 7 bases at J; junction bases unmatched: 9. CDR3 in amino acids: CASSIKLGLANTQYF. DNA for the CDR3: TGTGCCAGCAGCATCAAATTGGGACTAGCGAATACGCAGTATTTT. Variable domain in full (rest from reference TRBV7-2 and TRBJ2-3): GAGVSQSPSNKVTEKGKDVELRCDPISGHTALYWYRQSLGQGLEFLIYFQGNSAPDKSGLPSDRFSAERTGGSVSTLTIQRTQQEDSAVYLCASSIKLGLANTQYFGPGTRLTVL.

This clonotype was seen at least ten times. V and J are TRBV6-1 and TRBJ2-5; 11 positions match TRBD2. Germline CDR1 is MNHNS and CDR2 is SASEGT. V lost 7 bases to trimming and J lost 4 bases; unmatched junction nucleotides: 5. The CDR3 length is 14 residues. CDR3 protein: CASIAGGPGETQYF. The CDR3 nucleotides read TGTGCCAGCATAGCGGGAGGGCCTGGAGAGACCCAGTACTTC.